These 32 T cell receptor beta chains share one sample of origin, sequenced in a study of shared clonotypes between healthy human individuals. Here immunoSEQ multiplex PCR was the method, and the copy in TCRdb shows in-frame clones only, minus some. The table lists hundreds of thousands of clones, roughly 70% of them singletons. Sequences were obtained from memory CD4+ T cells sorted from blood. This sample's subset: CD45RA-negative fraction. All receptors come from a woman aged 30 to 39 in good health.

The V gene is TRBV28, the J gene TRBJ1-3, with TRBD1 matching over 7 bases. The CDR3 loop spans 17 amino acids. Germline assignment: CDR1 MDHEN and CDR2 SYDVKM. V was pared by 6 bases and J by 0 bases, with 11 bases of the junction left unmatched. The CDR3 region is CASRKTIDRDSGNTIYF. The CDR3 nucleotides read TGTGCCAGCAGGAAGACCATCGACAGGGACTCTGGAAACACCATATATTTT.

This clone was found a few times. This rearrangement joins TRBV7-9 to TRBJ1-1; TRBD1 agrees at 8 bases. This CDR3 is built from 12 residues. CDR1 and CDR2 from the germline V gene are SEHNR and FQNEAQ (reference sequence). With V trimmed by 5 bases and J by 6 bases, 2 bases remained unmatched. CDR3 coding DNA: TGTGCCAGCAGCATACAGGGGGCTGAAGCTTTCTTT. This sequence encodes CASSIQGAEAFF.

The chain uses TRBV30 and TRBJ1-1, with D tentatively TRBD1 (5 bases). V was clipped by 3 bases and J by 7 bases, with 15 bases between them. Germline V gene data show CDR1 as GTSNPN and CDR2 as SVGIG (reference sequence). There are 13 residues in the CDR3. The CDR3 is CAWSRVVGNEAFF. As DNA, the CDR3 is TGTGCCTGGAGCAGGGTGGTGGGTAATGAAGCTTTCTTT.

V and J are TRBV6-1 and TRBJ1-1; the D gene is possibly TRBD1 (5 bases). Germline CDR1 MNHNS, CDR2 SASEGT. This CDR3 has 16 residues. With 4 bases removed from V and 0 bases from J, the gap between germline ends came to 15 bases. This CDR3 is CASSAPQGGLNTEAFF. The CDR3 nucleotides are TGTGCCAGCAGTGCCCCCCAGGGAGGCCTGAACACTGAAGCTTTCTTT.

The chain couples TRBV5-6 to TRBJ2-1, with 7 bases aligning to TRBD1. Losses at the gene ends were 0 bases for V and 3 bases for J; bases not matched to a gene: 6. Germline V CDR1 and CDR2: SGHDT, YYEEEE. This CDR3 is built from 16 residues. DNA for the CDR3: TGTGCCAGCAGCTTGGGTGGTCAGGGGGTCTACAATGAGCAGTTCTTC. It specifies CASSLGGQGVYNEQFF.

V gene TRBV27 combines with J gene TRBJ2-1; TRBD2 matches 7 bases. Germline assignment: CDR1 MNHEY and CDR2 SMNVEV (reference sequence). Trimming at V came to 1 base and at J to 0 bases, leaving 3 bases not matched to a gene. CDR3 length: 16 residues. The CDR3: CASSLWGGSSYNEQFF. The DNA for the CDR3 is TGTGCCAGCAGTTTATGGGGCGGGAGCTCCTACAATGAGCAGTTCTTC.

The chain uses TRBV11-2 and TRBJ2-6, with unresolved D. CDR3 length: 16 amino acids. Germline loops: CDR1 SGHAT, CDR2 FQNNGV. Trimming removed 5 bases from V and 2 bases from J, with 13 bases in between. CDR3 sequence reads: CASSRRGEAGANVLTF. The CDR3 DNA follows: TGTGCCAGCAGCCGGAGAGGAGAGGCTGGGGCCAACGTCCTGACTTTC. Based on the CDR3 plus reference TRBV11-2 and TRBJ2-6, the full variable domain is EAGVAQSPRYKIIEKRQSVAFWCNPISGHATLYWYQQILGQGPKLLIQFQNNGVVDDSQLPKDRFSAERLKGVDSTLKIQPAKLEDSAVYLCASSRRGEAGANVLTFGAGSRLTVL.

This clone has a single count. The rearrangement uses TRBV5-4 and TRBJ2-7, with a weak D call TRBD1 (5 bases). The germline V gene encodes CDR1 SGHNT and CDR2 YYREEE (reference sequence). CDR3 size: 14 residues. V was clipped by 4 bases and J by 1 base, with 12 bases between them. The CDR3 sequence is CASSRGHPSYEQYF. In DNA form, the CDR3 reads TGTGCCAGCAGCCGAGGACATCCATCCTACGAGCAGTACTTC.

The CDR3: CASSEQGNSPLHF. The CDR3 DNA is TGTGCCAGCAGTGAACAGGGGAATTCACCCCTCCACTTT. This chain connects TRBV25-1 to TRBJ1-6; a weak D match, TRBD1 (6 bases). Germline V gene sequence: CDR1 MGHDK, CDR2 SYGVNS. The CDR3 length is 13 residues. The V end lost 2 bases, the J end lost 7 bases, and 6 bases lay between the germline ends.

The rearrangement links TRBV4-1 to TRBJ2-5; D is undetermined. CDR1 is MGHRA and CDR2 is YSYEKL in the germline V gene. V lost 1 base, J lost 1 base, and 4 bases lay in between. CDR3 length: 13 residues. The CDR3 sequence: CASSQALQETQYF. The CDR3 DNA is TGCGCCAGCAGCCAAGCCCTCCAAGAGACCCAGTACTTC.

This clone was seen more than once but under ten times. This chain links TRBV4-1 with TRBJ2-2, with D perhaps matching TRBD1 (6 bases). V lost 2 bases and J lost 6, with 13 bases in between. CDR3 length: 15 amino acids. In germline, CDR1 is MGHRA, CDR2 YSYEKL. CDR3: CASSQPRQEAGELFF. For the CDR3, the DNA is TGCGCCAGCAGCCAACCTCGACAGGAAGCCGGGGAGCTGTTTTTT.

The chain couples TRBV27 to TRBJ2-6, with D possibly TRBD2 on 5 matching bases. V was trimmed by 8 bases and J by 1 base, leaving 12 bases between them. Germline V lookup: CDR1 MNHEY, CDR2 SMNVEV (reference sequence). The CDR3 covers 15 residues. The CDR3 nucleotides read TGTGCCAGCGGACTTTGGCAATCTGGGGCCAACGTCCTGACTTTC. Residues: CASGLWQSGANVLTF.

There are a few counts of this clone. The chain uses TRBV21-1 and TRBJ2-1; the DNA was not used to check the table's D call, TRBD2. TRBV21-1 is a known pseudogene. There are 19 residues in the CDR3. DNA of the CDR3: TGTGCCAGCAGCGGCGGGACTAGCGGGGTGGGAGTTTCCTACAATGAGCAGTTCTTC. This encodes CASSGGTSGVGVSYNEQFF.

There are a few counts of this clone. Here the CDR3 reads CASSPSGGQRDGYTF. The CDR3 DNA sequence: TGTGCCAGCTCACCAAGCGGGGGCCAGCGAGATGGCTACACCTTC. The chain combines TRBV18 with TRBJ1-2; D may be TRBD1 (6 bases). Germline CDR1 KGHSH, CDR2 LQKENI. V was clipped by 2 bases and J by 6 bases, with 16 bases between them. The CDR3 runs to 15 residues.

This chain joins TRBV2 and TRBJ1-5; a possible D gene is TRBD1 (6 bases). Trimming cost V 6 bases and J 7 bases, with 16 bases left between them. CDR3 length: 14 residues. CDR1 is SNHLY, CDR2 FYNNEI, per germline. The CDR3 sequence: CASSPGQGTQPQHF. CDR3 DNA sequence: TGTGCCAGCAGCCCCGGGCAGGGGACACAGCCCCAGCATTTT.

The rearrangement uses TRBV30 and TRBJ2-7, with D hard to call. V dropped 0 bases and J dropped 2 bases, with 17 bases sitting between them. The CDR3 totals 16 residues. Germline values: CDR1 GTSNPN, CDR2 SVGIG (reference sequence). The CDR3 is CAWSVQQTTTTYEQYF. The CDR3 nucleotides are TGTGCCTGGAGTGTACAACAGACCACTACCACCTACGAGCAGTACTTC.

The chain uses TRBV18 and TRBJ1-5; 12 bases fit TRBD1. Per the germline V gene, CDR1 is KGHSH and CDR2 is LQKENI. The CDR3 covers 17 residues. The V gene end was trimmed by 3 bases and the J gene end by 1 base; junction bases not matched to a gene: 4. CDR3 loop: CASSPGQGAGSNQPQHF. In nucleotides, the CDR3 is TGTGCCAGCTCACCGGGACAGGGGGCGGGAAGCAATCAGCCCCAGCATTTT.

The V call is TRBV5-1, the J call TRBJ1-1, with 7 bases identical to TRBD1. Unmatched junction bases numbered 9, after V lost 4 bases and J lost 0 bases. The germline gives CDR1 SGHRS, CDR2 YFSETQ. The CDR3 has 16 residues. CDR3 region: CASSGRDRFMNTEAFF. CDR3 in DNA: TGCGCCAGCAGCGGAAGGGACAGATTCATGAACACTGAAGCTTTCTTT.

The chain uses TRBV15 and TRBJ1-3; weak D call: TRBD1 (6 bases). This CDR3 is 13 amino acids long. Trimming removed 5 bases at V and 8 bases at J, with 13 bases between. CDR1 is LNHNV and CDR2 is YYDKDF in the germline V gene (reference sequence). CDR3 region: CATSRTGAHTIYF. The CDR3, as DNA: TGTGCCACCAGCCGAACGGGGGCGCACACCATATATTTT.

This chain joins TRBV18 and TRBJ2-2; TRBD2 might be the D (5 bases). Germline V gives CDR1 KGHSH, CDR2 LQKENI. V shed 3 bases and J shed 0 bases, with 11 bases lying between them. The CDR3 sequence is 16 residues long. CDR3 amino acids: CASSPRGHANTGELFF. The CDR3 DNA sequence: TGTGCCAGCTCACCGCGAGGGCACGCGAACACCGGGGAGCTGTTTTTT.

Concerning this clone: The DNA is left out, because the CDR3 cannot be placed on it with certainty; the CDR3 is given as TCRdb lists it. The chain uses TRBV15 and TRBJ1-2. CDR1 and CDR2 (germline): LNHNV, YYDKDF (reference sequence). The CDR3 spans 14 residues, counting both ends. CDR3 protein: CATSILEPAGGYTF.

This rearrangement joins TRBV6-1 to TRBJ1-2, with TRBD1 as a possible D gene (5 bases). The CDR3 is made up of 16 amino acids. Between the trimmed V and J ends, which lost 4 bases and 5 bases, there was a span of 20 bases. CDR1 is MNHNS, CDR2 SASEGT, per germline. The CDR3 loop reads CASSALGTAGEYGYTF. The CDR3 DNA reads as TGTGCCAGCAGTGCTCTGGGGACGGCAGGCGAGTATGGCTACACCTTC.

CDR3 amino acids: CASRPADPLAKNIQYF. The CDR3 region has the DNA TGTGCCAGCAGGCCAGCGGACCCCCTAGCCAAAAACATTCAGTACTTC. The J gene is TRBJ2-4, the V gene TRBV27; TRBD2 is a possible D gene (5 bases). Trimming removed 6 bases at V and 0 bases at J, with 15 bases between. Germline V gene lookup returns CDR1 MNHEY and CDR2 SMNVEV (reference sequence). The CDR3 has 16 amino acids.

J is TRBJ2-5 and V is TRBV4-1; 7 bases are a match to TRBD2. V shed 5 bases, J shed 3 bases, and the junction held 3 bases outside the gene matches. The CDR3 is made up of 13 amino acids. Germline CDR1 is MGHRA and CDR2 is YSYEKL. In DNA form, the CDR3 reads TGCGCCAGCAGCGTCCGGGGGGAAGAGACCCAGTACTTC. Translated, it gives CASSVRGEETQYF.

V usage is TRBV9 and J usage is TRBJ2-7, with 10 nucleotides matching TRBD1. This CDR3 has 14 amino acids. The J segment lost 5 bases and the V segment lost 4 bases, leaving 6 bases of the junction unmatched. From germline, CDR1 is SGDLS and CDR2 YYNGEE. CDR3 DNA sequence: TGTGCCAGCAGCTCTGGACAGGGGGGCCACGAGCAGTACTTC. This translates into CASSSGQGGHEQYF.

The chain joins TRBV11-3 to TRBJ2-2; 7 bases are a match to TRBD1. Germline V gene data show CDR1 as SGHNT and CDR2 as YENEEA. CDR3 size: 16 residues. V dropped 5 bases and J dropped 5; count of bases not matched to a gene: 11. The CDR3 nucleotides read TGTGCCAGCAGCGATCATCGGGACAGACTAACCGGGGAGCTGTTTTTT. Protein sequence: CASSDHRDRLTGELFF.

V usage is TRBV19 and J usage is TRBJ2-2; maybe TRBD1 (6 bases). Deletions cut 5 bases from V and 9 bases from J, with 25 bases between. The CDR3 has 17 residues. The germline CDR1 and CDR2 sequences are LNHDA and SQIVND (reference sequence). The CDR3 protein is CASSSGFRGMLMRELFF. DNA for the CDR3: TGTGCCAGTAGTTCAGGGTTCAGGGGAATGTTGATGCGGGAGCTGTTTTTT.

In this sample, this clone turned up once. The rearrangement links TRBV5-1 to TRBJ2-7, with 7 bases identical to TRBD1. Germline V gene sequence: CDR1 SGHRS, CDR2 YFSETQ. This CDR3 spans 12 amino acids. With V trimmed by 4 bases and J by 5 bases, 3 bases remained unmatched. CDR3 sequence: CASSHTGDEQYF. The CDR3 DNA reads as TGCGCCAGCAGCCATACAGGGGACGAGCAGTACTTC.

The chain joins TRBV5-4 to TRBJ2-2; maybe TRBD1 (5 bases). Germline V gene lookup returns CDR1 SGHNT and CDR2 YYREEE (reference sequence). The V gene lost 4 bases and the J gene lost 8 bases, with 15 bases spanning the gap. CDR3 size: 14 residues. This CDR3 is CASSPQVPTGELFF. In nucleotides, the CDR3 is TGTGCCAGCAGCCCACAGGTTCCGACTGGGGAGCTGTTTTTT.

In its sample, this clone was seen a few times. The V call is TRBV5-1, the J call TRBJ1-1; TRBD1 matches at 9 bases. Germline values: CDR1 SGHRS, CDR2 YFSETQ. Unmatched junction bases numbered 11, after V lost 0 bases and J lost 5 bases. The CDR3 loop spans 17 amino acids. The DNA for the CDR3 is TGCGCCAGCAGCTTGGACGGGACAGGGCTCTTGGAAACTGAAGCTTTCTTT. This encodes CASSLDGTGLLETEAFF.

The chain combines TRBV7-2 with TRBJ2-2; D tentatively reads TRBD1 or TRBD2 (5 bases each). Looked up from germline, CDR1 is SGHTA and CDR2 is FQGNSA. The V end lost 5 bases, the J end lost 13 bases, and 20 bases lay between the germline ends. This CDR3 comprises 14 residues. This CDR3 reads CASSPGTAYRRLFF. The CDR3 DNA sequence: TGTGCCAGCAGCCCAGGGACGGCCTACAGGCGGCTGTTTTTT.

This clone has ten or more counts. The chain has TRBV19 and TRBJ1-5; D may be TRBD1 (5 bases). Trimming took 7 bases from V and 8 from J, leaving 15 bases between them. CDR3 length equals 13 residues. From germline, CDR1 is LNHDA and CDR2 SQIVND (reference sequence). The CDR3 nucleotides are TGTGCCAGTACAGGGAATCTGGGGGAGCCCCAGCATTTT. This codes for CASTGNLGEPQHF. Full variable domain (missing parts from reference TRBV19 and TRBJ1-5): DGGITQSPKYLFRKEGQNVTLSCEQNLNHDAMYWYRQDPGQGLRLIYYSQIVNDFQKGDIAEGYSVSREKKESFPLTVTSAQKNPTAFYLCASTGNLGEPQHFGDGTRLSIL.